One and the same sample provided the 7 T cell receptor beta chains below, sequenced in a study of T cell responses to AZD1222 COVID-19 vaccine. Method: immunoSEQ multiplex PCR; TCRdb's copy keeps in-frame clones and lacks some. The data show more than 150,000 clones, around 88% seen once. Source: peripheral blood, taken on day 0 of AZD1222 vaccination. Receptors were obtained from an adult in good health.

The chain joins TRBV24-1 to TRBJ2-1, with D unresolved. V lost 4 bases and J lost 4, with 7 bases in between. Per the germline V gene, CDR1 is KGHDR and CDR2 is SFDVKD. The CDR3 consists of 13 residues. CDR3 loop: CATSENRYNEQFF. DNA of the CDR3: TGTGCCACCAGTGAAAACCGGTACAATGAGCAGTTCTTC.

This chain uses TRBV7-3 with TRBJ2-4; TRBD1 is a possible D gene (5 bases). This CDR3 region has 15 residues. Between the trimmed V and J ends, which lost 5 bases and 9 bases, there was a span of 20 bases. In germline, CDR1 is SGHTA, CDR2 FQGTGA. CDR3 protein: CASSPTETVGSIQYF. The CDR3 coding sequence is TGTGCCAGCAGCCCAACGGAGACAGTCGGAAGCATTCAGTACTTC.

The chain uses TRBV6-1 and TRBJ1-5, with D perhaps TRBD1 (5 bases). This CDR3 comprises 16 residues. Trimming pared 2 bases from V and 2 bases from J, leaving 13 bases between. The germline V gene encodes CDR1 MNHNS and CDR2 SASEGT. The CDR3 nucleotides are TGTGCCAGCAGTGAATGGGGGGGGGTCGGCAATCAGCCCCAGCATTTT. This sequence encodes CASSEWGGVGNQPQHF.

The CDR3 nucleotides read TGTGCCACCCAGACTAGAAGGGCCCCTAAGCAGTACTTC. Translating it yields CATQTRRAPKQYF. The rearrangement links TRBV28 to TRBJ2-7, with D tentatively TRBD2 (6 bases). This CDR3 comprises 13 residues. Germline V gives CDR1 MDHEN, CDR2 SYDVKM. V was cut by 10 bases and J by 8 bases, with 21 bases left in between.

Written as DNA, the CDR3 is TGTGCCAGCAGCGTAGTTGGGACAGCAGAGCAGTACTTC. Residues: CASSVVGTAEQYF. The J gene is TRBJ2-7, the V gene TRBV9; 7 bases fit TRBD1. With V trimmed by 0 bases and J by 7 bases, 4 bases remained unmatched. The germline CDR1 and CDR2 sequences are SGDLS and YYNGEE. CDR3 length: 13 residues.

The chain carries TRBV5-6 and TRBJ2-1; TRBD2 matches 9 bases. From germline, CDR1 is SGHDT and CDR2 YYEEEE. V dropped 1 base and J dropped 9; count of bases not matched to a gene: 11. This CDR3 region has 16 residues. For the CDR3, the DNA is TGTGCCAGCAGCTTGTATCCTAGCGGGAAGTCTGGTGAGCAGTTCTTC. Protein sequence: CASSLYPSGKSGEQFF.

To note about this clone: An end of the junction differs from the germline gene, which may be a read error. The gene calls are TRBV4-3 and TRBJ2-1; 9 bases fit TRBD2. The CDR3 covers 15 residues. CDR1 is LGHNA, CDR2 YSLEER, per germline. CDR3 in amino acids: CASSQLAGNYYEQFF. The CDR3, as DNA: TGCGCCAGCAGCCAGCTAGCGGGAAACTACTATGAGCAGTTCTTC.